The next 28 T cell receptor beta chains were all read from a single sample in a study of T cells after posttransplantation cyclophosphamide. TCRdb's table, derived via immunoSEQ multiplex PCR, lists solely in-frame clones and lacks some. Here the sample spans more than 60,000 clones, 93% being singletons. The source material was PBMCs. These receptors all stem from a woman in her 30s in good health and a related stem cell transplant donor.

The genes are TRBV28 and TRBJ2-7; D is uncertain. The CDR3 length is 13 residues. Germline assignment: CDR1 MDHEN and CDR2 SYDVKM. V lost 6 bases, J lost 5 bases, and 14 bases lay in between. CDR3 coding DNA: TGTGCCAGCAGCCCCCGCGATTATAACGAGCAGTACTTC. Protein: CASSPRDYNEQYF. The full variable domain, in which reference TRBV28 and TRBJ2-7 provide the parts outside the CDR3, is DVKVTQSSRYLVKRTGEKVFLECVQDMDHENMFWYRQDPGLGLRLIYFSYDVKMKEKGDIPEGYSVSREKKERFSLILESASTNQTSMYLCASSPRDYNEQYFGPGTRLTVT.

The V call is TRBV7-8, the J call TRBJ1-2; D remains unclear. The CDR3 is made up of 14 amino acids. The germline V and J ends were trimmed by 1 base and 1 base, with 7 bases remaining between them. Germline values: CDR1 SGHVS, CDR2 FQNEAQ. CDR3: CASSLGRNNYGYTF. The CDR3 DNA follows: TGTGCCAGCAGCTTAGGACGGAATAACTATGGCTACACCTTC.

The chain combines TRBV25-1 with TRBJ1-2, with D uncertain. V was shortened by 1 base and J by 7 bases, with 13 bases between the two germline ends. This CDR3 is built from 14 residues. Germline CDR1 MGHDK, CDR2 SYGVNS. CDR3 amino acids: CASSESSGRVGYTF. The CDR3 DNA follows: TGTGCCAGCAGTGAATCGTCAGGACGAGTTGGCTACACCTTC.

The CDR3 loop reads CASSLDPLYGYTF. In DNA, the CDR3 is TGTGCCAGCAGCTTAGACCCCCTCTATGGCTACACCTTC. This rearrangement joins TRBV11-2 to TRBJ1-2, with D unresolved. Deletions cut 0 bases from V and 4 bases from J, with 6 bases between. The CDR3 sequence is 13 residues long. CDR1 SGHAT and CDR2 FQNNGV come from the germline V gene.

The chain combines TRBV19 with TRBJ2-7, with 8 bases matching TRBD1. The CDR3 is made up of 16 amino acids. Germline trimming cut 2 bases from V and 2 bases from J; bases unmatched to any gene: 8. Germline V gene sequence: CDR1 LNHDA, CDR2 SQIVND (reference sequence). CDR3 loop: CASSISLGQVPYEQYF. The CDR3 DNA follows: TGTGCCAGTAGTATAAGCCTGGGACAGGTGCCCTACGAGCAGTACTTC.

The V and J genes are TRBV19 and TRBJ1-1, with TRBD1 identical over 9 bases. CDR3 size: 15 residues. The germline CDR1 and CDR2 sequences are LNHDA and SQIVND (reference sequence). V gave up 4 bases and J gave up 2 bases; unmatched junction bases: 5. The CDR3 protein is CASSRGQGINTEAFF. CDR3 coding DNA: TGTGCCAGTAGTAGAGGACAGGGGATAAACACTGAAGCTTTCTTT.

J is TRBJ2-3 and V is TRBV11-2; 7 positions agree with TRBD2. This CDR3 spans 14 amino acids. Germline CDR1 and CDR2: SGHAT and FQNNGV. V gave up 4 bases and J gave up 5 bases; unmatched junction bases: 6. CDR3 nucleotides: TGTGCCAGCAGCTCCTCCCCGGGGGGAGATACGCAGTATTTT. This sequence encodes CASSSSPGGDTQYF. Full variable domain (missing parts from reference TRBV11-2 and TRBJ2-3): EAGVAQSPRYKIIEKRQSVAFWCNPISGHATLYWYQQILGQGPKLLIQFQNNGVVDDSQLPKDRFSAERLKGVDSTLKIQPAKLEDSAVYLCASSSSPGGDTQYFGPGTRLTVL.

The chain recombines TRBV9 with TRBJ1-6; D remains ambiguous. Germline CDR1 SGDLS, CDR2 YYNGEE. The CDR3 is made up of 14 amino acids. V was trimmed by 0 bases and J by 8 bases, leaving 9 bases between them. This chain's CDR3 is CASSVATADSPLHF. The CDR3 nucleotides read TGTGCCAGCAGCGTAGCGACGGCAGATTCACCCCTCCACTTT.

The chain recombines TRBV19 with TRBJ2-3; D is unclear. Trimming pared 2 bases from V and 1 base from J, leaving 7 bases between. CDR1 is LNHDA, CDR2 SQIVND, per germline (reference sequence). There are 14 residues in the CDR3. The CDR3: CASSIHSGTDTQYF. CDR3 bases: TGTGCCAGTAGTATACACAGCGGCACAGATACGCAGTATTTT.

The rearrangement uses TRBV29-1 and TRBJ1-5; the D is unclear. The length of the CDR3 is 13 residues. Germline CDR1 is SQVTM and CDR2 is ANQGSEA. V lost 4 bases and J lost 0, with 7 bases in between. The CDR3: CSVGKNSNQPQHF. The CDR3 DNA reads as TGCAGCGTTGGGAAAAATAGCAATCAGCCCCAGCATTTT.

This clone was counted once. The chain combines TRBV6-1 with TRBJ1-1, with 7 bases identical to TRBD1. The CDR3 extends over 15 amino acids. V lost 2 bases, J lost 4 bases, and 7 bases stayed unmatched. The V gene's germline CDR1 is MNHNS and CDR2 SASEGT. This chain's CDR3 is CASSERGQVCTEAFF. The DNA for the CDR3 is TGTGCCAGCAGTGAAAGAGGACAGGTATGCACTGAAGCTTTCTTT.

This chain joins TRBV4-3 and TRBJ2-1; D is possibly TRBD1 or TRBD2 (5 bases each). From germline, CDR1 is LGHNA and CDR2 YSLEER. V was clipped by 0 bases and J by 8 bases, with 14 bases between them. The length of the CDR3 is 15 residues. CDR3 coding DNA: TGCGCCAGCAGCCAAGATTTGAGGGGCCGTTATGAGCAGTTCTTC. Encoded protein: CASSQDLRGRYEQFF.

The rearrangement links TRBV4-1 to TRBJ1-5, with D perhaps TRBD1 (6 bases). The CDR3 consists of 18 residues. Germline V lookup: CDR1 MGHRA, CDR2 YSYEKL. The V and J ends lost 1 base and 2 bases respectively, with 18 bases between them. CDR3 sequence reads: CASSQVLAGVIGNQPQHF. Written as DNA, the CDR3 is TGCGCCAGCAGCCAAGTGCTGGCAGGGGTGATTGGCAATCAGCCCCAGCATTTT.

Only one count was recorded for this clone. The chain has TRBV15 and TRBJ1-2; no clear D gene. V was cut by 0 bases and J by 6 bases, with 8 bases left in between. Germline CDR1 and CDR2: LNHNV and YYDKDF (reference sequence). There are 13 residues in the CDR3. The CDR3 spells CATSRDREDGYTF. The CDR3 nucleotides are TGTGCCACCAGCAGAGATCGGGAAGATGGCTACACCTTC.

This chain joins TRBV30 and TRBJ2-5, with 7 bases aligning to TRBD2. V gave up 3 bases and J gave up 2 bases; unmatched junction bases: 6. The CDR3 length is 14 residues. The germline V gene has CDR1 GTSNPN and CDR2 SVGIG (reference sequence). The CDR3 loop reads CAWSSGGPQETQYF. The CDR3 DNA is TGTGCCTGGAGCTCGGGGGGACCTCAAGAGACCCAGTACTTC.

The chain combines TRBV4-1 with TRBJ2-7, with D perhaps matching TRBD2 (5 bases). V was trimmed by 1 base and J by 2 bases, leaving 21 bases between them. Germline CDR1 and CDR2: MGHRA and YSYEKL. The CDR3 has 18 residues. CDR3 residues: CASSQAPYGRDLTYEQYF. DNA for the CDR3: TGCGCCAGCAGCCAAGCCCCGTACGGTCGGGATCTTACCTACGAGCAGTACTTC.

The CDR3 protein is CASSQDRDNYGYTF. DNA for the CDR3: TGCGCCAGCAGCCAAGACCGAGATAACTATGGCTACACCTTC. This chain connects TRBV4-3 to TRBJ1-2; unclear D gene. Germline V gene sequence: CDR1 LGHNA, CDR2 YSLEER. The CDR3 is made up of 14 amino acids. The germline V and J ends were trimmed by 0 bases and 1 base, with 6 bases remaining between them.

The rearrangement uses TRBV7-9 and TRBJ1-4, with D perhaps matching TRBD1 (5 bases). The germline V and J ends were trimmed by 5 bases and 4 bases, with 11 bases remaining between them. This CDR3 comprises 14 residues. Germline-derived CDR1 and CDR2 are SEHNR and FQNEAQ (reference sequence). The CDR3 reads CASSRGRINEKLFF. CDR3 nucleotide sequence: TGTGCCAGCAGCAGGGGACGGATTAATGAAAAACTGTTTTTT.

The J gene is TRBJ2-5, the V gene TRBV7-2, with unresolved D. Germline lookup yields CDR1 SGHTA and CDR2 FQGNSA. This CDR3 is built from 12 residues. Trimming removed 5 bases at V and 10 bases at J, with 14 bases between. CDR3 sequence (DNA): TGTGCCAGCAGCCTTCCGGTGGGGATCCAGTACTTC. Protein sequence: CASSLPVGIQYF.

The gene calls are TRBV7-9 and TRBJ1-2, with D perhaps TRBD1 (5 bases). Trimming took 2 bases from V and 8 from J, leaving 27 bases between them. The CDR3 sequence is 18 residues long. Germline V gives CDR1 SEHNR, CDR2 FQNEAQ (reference sequence). CDR3 nucleotides: TGTGCCAGCAGCTTAATCTCGGGGCAGGCCTCGTTCACGGGAGGCTACACCTTC. This encodes CASSLISGQASFTGGYTF. Full variable domain (missing parts from reference TRBV7-9 and TRBJ1-2): DTGVSQNPRHKITKRGQNVTFRCDPISEHNRLYWYRQTLGQGPEFLTYFQNEAQLEKSRLLSDRFSAERPKGSFSTLEIQRTEQGDSAMYLCASSLISGQASFTGGYTFGSGTRLTVV.

The chain has TRBV10-3 and TRBJ2-7; D is unresolved. CDR3 length: 13 amino acids. Germline CDR1 ENHRY, CDR2 SYGVKD. Trimming took off 6 bases at V and 3 bases at J, with 12 bases between the two ends. The CDR3 reads CAISPAPSYEQYF. In nucleotides, the CDR3 is TGTGCCATCAGCCCCGCCCCCAGCTACGAGCAGTACTTC.

The CDR3 protein is CASRIGTGTNSPLHF. For the CDR3, the DNA is TGTGCCAGCAGGATCGGGACAGGGACTAATTCACCCCTCCACTTT. V usage is TRBV7-2 and J usage is TRBJ1-6; TRBD1 matches at 9 bases. The CDR3 loop spans 15 amino acids. The J segment lost 6 bases and the V segment lost 6 bases, leaving 6 bases of the junction unmatched. From germline, CDR1 is SGHTA and CDR2 FQGNSA.

The chain carries TRBV7-8 and TRBJ1-2; D perhaps matches TRBD1 (5 bases). The CDR3 is made up of 15 amino acids. Per germline, CDR1 SGHVS and CDR2 FQNEAQ. The germline V and J ends were trimmed by 2 bases and 8 bases, with 18 bases remaining between them. The CDR3 reads CASSLWRDPRGGYTF. The CDR3 bases are TGTGCCAGCAGCTTATGGAGGGACCCGCGGGGAGGCTACACCTTC.

This clone turned up a few times. The chain has TRBV4-2 and TRBJ2-7; TRBD2 agrees at 11 bases. There are 17 residues in the CDR3. Germline assignment: CDR1 LGHNA and CDR2 YNFKEQ. The J segment lost 2 bases and the V segment lost 0 bases, leaving 6 bases of the junction unmatched. CDR3 sequence reads: CASSQEGVSGGAYEQYF. For the CDR3, the DNA is TGTGCCAGCAGCCAAGAAGGAGTTAGCGGGGGGGCCTACGAGCAGTACTTC.

V is TRBV19 and J is TRBJ2-5; 9 nucleotides agree with TRBD2. The CDR3 covers 15 residues. Germline V gene sequence: CDR1 LNHDA, CDR2 SQIVND (reference sequence). With V trimmed by 3 bases and J by 5 bases, 7 bases remained unmatched. The CDR3 reads CASSMGGGAWETQYF. The CDR3 region has the DNA TGTGCCAGTAGTATGGGCGGGGGGGCTTGGGAGACCCAGTACTTC.

The chain recombines TRBV9 with TRBJ1-2; possibly TRBD1 for D (6 bases). V was cut by 1 base and J by 6 bases, with 16 bases left in between. The V gene's germline CDR1 is SGDLS and CDR2 YYNGEE. This CDR3 is 15 amino acids long. CDR3 in amino acids: CASSVLGGSRNGYTF. DNA for the CDR3: TGTGCCAGCAGCGTACTAGGGGGAAGTCGGAATGGCTACACCTTC.

The J gene is TRBJ1-2, the V gene TRBV2; D uncertain. The CDR3 length is 14 residues. Trimming removed 1 base at V and 4 bases at J, with 10 bases between. Germline V lookup: CDR1 SNHLY, CDR2 FYNNEI. Here the CDR3 DNA reads TGTGCCAGCAGTGAAGACCGCACCTCCTATGGCTACACCTTC. Translation: CASSEDRTSYGYTF.

This chain uses TRBV14 with TRBJ1-1; the D is unclear. Trimming left V 4 bases short and J 0 bases short, with 6 bases between. Germline CDR1 reads SGHDN; CDR2 reads FVKESK. CDR3 length: 13 residues. The CDR3 DNA sequence: TGTGCCAGCAGCCCCAGCTTGAACACTGAAGCTTTCTTT. Protein product: CASSPSLNTEAFF.